Sequencing of this TCR beta chain was carried out in a study of blood T cell repertoires in COVID-19 (dated by TCRdb to the early 2020s). Regarding the complete study: Collaborator samples came from the United States, Italy and Spain and covered acute and convalescent phases of COVID-19. The material from the prospective study consisted of cDNA or gDNA derived from T cells, B-cell-depleted T cells, or PBMCs. The dataset comprised deeply sampled blood TCRbeta repertoires from subjects exposed to, actively infected with, or recovered from COVID-19. The repertoires were released in a freely available public database intended as a resource for research on the immune response to SARS-CoV-2. The samples were drawn from the first 160 participants of the ongoing ImmuneRACE study and from under 1,500 subjects provided by 6 global collaborators. Sample metadata almost always included a de-identified subject ID, COVID-19 status, age in years and sex. HLA class I and class II types, where available, came from metadata supplied by the sample provider rather than from assay-based typing. The full study reports these points: Clinical and demographic metadata were provided uncurated, with the amount varying by source and participant.

From the cysteine through the phenylalanine, the CDR3 covers 16 amino acids. The sequence is cut down to CDR3 DNA, 48 bases in frame from base 1. CDR1 and CDR2 were assigned from the germline V gene as KGHSH and LQKENI. The junction shows trimming of 1 base on V and 1 base on J, and the gene matches do not reach 5 bases of it. TCRbeta CDR3 regions were amplified from genomic DNA by means of the immunoSEQ Assay, a bias-controlled multiplex PCR. On the study's bioinformatics: Within the assay, amplification of reference gene primers was used to estimate how many nucleated cells each sample contained. To quantify the absolute abundance of each unique TCRbeta CDR3 rearrangement, sequence reads were collapsed and filtered. For each sample, productive Simpson clonality was calculated as the square root of Simpson's diversity index over productive rearrangements. Held by TCRdb, this immuneACCESS table contains in-frame sequences only and omits some clones. Under half of the omission traces to an unresolved V gene where checked; the cause of the rest is unknown. V and J calls and clone size are as listed in that table; D and trimming were resolved from the DNA. The table for this sample lists around 100,000 clones; 85% of them were counted only once. Of the sample, under 15% falls within the top ten clones.

A remark on this clone: Its binding antigen is unknown. No much larger clone exists at a distance of one base, and base qualities are not known.

Collaborating institutions collected whole blood in K2EDTA tubes following their own protocols. Collaborator samples were shipped for TCRbeta analysis as frozen whole blood, isolated PBMCs, or DNA extracted from either sample type. The sample comprised peripheral blood. The receptor's source is a man over 45 with active or convalescent COVID-19. Rearrangement joined TRBV18 to TRBJ2-5; TRBD2 fits 8 bases in the junction. This receptor has the CDR3 CASSPRRGALQETQYF. The DNA sequence is given as TGTGCCAGCTCACCACGGCGGGGGGCCCTCCAAGAGACCCAGTACTTC.